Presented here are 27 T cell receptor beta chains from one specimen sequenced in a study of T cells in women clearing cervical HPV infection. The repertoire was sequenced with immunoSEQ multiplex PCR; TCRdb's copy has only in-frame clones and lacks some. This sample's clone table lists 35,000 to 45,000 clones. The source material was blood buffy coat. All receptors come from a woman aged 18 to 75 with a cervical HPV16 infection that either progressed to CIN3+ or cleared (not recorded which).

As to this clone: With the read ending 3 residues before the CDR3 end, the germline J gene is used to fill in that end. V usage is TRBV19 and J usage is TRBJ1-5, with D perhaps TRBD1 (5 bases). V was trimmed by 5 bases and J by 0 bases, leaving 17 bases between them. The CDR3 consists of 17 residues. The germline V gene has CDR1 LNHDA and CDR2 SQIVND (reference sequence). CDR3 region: CASSPLSGQTSNQPQHF. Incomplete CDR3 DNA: TGTGCCAGTAGTCCTTTGTCCGGACAAACTAGCAATCAGCCC. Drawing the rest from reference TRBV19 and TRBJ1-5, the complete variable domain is DGGITQSPKYLFRKEGQNVTLSCEQNLNHDAMYWYRQDPGQGLRLIYYSQIVNDFQKGDIAEGYSVSREKKESFPLTVTSAQKNPTAFYLCASSPLSGQTSNQPQHFGDGTRLSIL.

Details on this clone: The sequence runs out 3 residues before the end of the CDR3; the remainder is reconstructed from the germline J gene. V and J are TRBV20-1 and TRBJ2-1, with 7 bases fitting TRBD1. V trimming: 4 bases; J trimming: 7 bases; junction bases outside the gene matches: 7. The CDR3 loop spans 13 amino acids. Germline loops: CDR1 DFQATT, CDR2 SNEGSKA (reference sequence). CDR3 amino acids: CSAIGTAKNEQFF. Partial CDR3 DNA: TGCAGTGCTATTGGGACAGCGAAAAATGAG.

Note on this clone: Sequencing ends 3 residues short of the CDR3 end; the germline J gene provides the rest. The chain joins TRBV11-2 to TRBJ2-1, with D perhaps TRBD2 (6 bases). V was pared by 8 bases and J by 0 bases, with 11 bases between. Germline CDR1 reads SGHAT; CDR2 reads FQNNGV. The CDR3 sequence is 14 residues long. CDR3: CASGSGNSYNEQFF. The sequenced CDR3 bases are TGTGCCAGCGGTAGCGGCAACTCCTACAATGAG.

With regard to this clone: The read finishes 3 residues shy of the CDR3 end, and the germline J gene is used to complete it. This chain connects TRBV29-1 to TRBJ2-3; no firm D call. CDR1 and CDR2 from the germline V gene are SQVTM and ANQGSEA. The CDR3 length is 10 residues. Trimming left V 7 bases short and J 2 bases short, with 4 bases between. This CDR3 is CSAVTDTQYF. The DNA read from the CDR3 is TGCAGCGCCGTCACAGATACG.

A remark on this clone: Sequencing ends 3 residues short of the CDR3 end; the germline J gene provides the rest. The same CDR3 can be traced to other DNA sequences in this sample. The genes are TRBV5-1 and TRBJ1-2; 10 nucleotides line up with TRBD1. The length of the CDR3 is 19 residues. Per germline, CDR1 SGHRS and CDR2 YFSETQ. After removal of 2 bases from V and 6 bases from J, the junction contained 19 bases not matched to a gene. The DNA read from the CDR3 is TGCGCCAGCAGCTTTGACCCACGGACAGGGGGAATTAGTATGGATGGC. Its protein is CASSFDPRTGGISMDG. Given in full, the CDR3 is CASSFDPRTGGISMDGYTF.

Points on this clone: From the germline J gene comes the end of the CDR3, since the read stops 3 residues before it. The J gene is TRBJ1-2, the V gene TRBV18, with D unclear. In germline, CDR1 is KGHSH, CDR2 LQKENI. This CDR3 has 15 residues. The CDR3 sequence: CASSPQGLSSYDYTF. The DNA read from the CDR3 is TGTGCCAGCTCACCACAGGGTTTGAGCTCCTACGAC.

The sequenced part of the CDR3 DNA is TGTGCCAGTAGTACCTATGACTACGAG. It is translated as CASSTYDYE. The CDR3 in full is CASSTYDYEQYF. The rearrangement uses TRBV19 and TRBJ2-7; no clear D. The read gets to within 3 residues of the CDR3 end, and the germline J gene fills in the rest. CDR3 length equals 12 residues. Trimming took 4 bases from V and 3 from J, leaving 7 bases between them. The germline CDR1 and CDR2 sequences are LNHDA and SQIVND (reference sequence).

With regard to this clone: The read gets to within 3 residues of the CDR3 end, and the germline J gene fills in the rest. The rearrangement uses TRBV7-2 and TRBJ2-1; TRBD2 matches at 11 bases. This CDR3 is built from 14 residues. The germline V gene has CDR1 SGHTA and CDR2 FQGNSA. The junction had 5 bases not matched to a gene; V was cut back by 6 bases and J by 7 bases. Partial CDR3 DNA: TGTGCCAGCAGGCGACTAGCGGGGCTTAATGAG. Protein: CASRRLAGLNE. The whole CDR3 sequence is CASRRLAGLNEQFF.

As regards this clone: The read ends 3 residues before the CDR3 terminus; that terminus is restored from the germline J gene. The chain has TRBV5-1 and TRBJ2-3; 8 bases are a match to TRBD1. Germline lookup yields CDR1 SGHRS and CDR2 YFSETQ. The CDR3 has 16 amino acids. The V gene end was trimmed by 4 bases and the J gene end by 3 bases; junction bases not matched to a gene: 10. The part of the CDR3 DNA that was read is TGCGCCAGCAGCCCTCAGGGGGCGACGCCGACAGATACG. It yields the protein CASSPQGATPTDT. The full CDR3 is CASSPQGATPTDTQYF.

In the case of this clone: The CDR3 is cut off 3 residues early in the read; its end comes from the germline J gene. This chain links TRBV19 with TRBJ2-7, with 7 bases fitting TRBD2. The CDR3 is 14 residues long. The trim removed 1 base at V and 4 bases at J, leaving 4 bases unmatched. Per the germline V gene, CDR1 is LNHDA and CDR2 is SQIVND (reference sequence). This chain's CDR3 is CASSIGGSVYEQYF. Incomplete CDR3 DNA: TGTGCCAGTAGTATAGGCGGGAGCGTTTACGAG.

The CDR3 DNA, read in part, is TGTGCCTCTACCAAACTCCGACAGAGAGGCACTGAA. The encoded protein is CASTKLRQRGTE. From start to end, the CDR3 is CASTKLRQRGTEAFF. The chain links TRBV30 to TRBJ1-1; maybe TRBD1 (5 bases). The CDR3 end falls 3 residues outside the read, so it is completed with the germline J gene. The V end was cut by 7 bases, the J end by 4 bases, with 22 bases between. CDR3 size: 15 residues. Germline V gives CDR1 GTSNPN, CDR2 SVGIG (reference sequence).

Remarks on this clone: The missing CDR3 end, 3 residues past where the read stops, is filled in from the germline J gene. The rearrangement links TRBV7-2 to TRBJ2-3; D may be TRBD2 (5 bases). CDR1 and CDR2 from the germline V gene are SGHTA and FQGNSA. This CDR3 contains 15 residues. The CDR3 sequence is CASSLARGRGETQYF. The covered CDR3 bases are TGTGCCAGCAGCTTAGCGCGAGGGCGAGGAGAGACG.

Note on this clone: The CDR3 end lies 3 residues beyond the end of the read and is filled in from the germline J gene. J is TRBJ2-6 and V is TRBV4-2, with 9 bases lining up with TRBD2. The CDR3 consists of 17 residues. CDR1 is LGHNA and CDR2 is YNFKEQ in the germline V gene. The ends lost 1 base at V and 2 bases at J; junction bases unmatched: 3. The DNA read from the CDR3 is TGTGCCAGCAGCCAAGTAGCGGGGGATCCTGGGGCCAACGTC. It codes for CASSQVAGDPGANV. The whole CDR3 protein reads CASSQVAGDPGANVLTF.

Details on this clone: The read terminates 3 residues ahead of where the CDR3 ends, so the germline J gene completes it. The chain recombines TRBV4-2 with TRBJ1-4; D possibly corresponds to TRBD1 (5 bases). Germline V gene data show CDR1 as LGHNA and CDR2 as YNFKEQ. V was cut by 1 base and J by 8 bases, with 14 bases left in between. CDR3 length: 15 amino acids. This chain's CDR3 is CASSQGSGRAEKLFF. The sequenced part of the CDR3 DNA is TGTGCCAGCAGCCAAGGGTCAGGGAGGGCCGAAAAA.

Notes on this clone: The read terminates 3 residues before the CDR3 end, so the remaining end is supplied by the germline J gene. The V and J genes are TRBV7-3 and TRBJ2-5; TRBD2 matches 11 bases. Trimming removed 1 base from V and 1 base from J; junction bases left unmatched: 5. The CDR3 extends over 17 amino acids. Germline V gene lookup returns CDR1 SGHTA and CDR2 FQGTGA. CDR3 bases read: TGTGCCAGCAGCTTAATTGGCCTAGCGGGGGGCCAAGAGACC. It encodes CASSLIGLAGGQET. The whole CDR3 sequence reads CASSLIGLAGGQETQYF.

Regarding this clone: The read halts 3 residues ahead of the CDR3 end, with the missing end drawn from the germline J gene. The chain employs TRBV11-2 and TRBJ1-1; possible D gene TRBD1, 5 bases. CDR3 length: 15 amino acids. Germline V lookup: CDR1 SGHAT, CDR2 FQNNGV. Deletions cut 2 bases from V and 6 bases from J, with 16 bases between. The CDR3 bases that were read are TGTGCCAGCAGCTTAAACCCAGGGAGCAACTCTGAA. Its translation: CASSLNPGSNSE. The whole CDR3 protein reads CASSLNPGSNSEAFF.

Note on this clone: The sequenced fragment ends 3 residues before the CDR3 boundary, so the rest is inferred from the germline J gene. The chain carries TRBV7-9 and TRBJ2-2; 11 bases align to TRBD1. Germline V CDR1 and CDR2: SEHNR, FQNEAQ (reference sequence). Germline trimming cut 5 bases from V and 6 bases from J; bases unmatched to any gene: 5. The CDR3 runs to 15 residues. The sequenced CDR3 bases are TGTGCCAGCAGCATGGACAGGGGGCTATCCGGGGAG. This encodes CASSMDRGLSGE. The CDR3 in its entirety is CASSMDRGLSGELFF.

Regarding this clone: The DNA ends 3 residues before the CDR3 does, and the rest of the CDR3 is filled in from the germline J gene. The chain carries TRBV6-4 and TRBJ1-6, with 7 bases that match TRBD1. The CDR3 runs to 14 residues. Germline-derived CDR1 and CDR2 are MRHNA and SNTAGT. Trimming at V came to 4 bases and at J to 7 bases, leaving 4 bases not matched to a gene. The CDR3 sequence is CASSVQQGNSPLHF. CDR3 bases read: TGTGCCAGCAGTGTCCAACAGGGGAATTCACCC.

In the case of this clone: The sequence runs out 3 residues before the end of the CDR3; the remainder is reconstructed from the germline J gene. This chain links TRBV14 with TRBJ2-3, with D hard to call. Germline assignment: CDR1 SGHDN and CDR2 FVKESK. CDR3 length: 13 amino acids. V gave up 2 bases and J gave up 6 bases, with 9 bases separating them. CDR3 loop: CASSQNSMDTQYF. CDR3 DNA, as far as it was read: TGTGCCAGCAGCCAAAATAGCATGGATACG.

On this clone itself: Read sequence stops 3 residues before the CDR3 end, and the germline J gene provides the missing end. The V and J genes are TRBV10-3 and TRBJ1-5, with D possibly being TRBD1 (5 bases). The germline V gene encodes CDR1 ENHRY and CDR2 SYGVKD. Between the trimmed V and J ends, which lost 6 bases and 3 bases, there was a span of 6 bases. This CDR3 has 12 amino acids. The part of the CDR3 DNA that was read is TGTGCCATCAGGACAGACAATCAGCCC. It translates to CAIRTDNQP. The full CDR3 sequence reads CAIRTDNQPQHF.

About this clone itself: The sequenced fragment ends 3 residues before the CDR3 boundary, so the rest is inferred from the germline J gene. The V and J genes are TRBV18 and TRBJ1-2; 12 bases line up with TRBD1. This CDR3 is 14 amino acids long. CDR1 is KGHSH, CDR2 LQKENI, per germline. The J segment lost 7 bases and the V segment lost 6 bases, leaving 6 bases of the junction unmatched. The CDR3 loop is CASSSGQGALGYTF. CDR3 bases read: TGTGCCAGCTCGTCGGGACAGGGGGCGCTTGGC.

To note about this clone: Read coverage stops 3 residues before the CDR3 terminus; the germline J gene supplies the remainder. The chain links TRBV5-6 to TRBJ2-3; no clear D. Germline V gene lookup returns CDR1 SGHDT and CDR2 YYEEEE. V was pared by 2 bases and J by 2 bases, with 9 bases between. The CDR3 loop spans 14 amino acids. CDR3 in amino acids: CASSFLQTTDTQYF. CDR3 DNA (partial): TGTGCCAGCAGCTTCTTACAGACCACAGATACG.

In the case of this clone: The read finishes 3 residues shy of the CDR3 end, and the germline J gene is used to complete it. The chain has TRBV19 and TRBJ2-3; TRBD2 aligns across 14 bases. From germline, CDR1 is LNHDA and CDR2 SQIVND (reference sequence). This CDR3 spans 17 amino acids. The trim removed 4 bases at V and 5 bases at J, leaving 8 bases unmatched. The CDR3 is CASSSQGTSGSGDTQYF. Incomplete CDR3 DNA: TGTGCCAGTAGTAGCCAGGGGACTAGCGGGAGTGGAGATACG.

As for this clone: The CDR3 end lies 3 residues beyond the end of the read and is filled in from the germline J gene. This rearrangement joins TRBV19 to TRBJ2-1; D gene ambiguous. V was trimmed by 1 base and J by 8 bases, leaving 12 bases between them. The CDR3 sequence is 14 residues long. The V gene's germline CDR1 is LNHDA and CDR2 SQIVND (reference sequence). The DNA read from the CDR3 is TGTGCCAGTAGTATAGCCCTGGGCGTCTATGAG. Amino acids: CASSIALGVYE. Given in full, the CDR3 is CASSIALGVYEQFF.

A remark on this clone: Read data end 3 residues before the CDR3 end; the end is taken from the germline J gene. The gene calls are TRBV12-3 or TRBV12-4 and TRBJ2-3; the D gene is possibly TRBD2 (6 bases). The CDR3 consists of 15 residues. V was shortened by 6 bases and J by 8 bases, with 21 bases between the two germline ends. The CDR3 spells CASSETALGGGTQYF. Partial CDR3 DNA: TGTGCCAGCAGCGAAACAGCGCTGGGGGGAGGTACG.

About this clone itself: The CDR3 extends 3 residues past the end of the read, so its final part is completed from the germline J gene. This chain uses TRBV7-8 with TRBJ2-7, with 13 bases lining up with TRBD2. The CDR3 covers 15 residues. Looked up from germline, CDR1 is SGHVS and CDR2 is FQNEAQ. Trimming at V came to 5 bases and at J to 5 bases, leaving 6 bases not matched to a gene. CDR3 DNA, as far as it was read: TGTGCCAGCAGCATAAGACTAGCGGGAGGCCACGAG. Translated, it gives CASSIRLAGGHE. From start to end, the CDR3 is CASSIRLAGGHEQYF.

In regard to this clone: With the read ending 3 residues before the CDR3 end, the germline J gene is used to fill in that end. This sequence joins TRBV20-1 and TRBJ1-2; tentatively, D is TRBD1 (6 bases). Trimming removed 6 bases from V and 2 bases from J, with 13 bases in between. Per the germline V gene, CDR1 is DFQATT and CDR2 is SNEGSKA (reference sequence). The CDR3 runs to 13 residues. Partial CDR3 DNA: TGCAGTGCGAGACGACAGGTCAACTATGGC. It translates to CSARRQVNYG. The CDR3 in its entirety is CSARRQVNYGYTF.